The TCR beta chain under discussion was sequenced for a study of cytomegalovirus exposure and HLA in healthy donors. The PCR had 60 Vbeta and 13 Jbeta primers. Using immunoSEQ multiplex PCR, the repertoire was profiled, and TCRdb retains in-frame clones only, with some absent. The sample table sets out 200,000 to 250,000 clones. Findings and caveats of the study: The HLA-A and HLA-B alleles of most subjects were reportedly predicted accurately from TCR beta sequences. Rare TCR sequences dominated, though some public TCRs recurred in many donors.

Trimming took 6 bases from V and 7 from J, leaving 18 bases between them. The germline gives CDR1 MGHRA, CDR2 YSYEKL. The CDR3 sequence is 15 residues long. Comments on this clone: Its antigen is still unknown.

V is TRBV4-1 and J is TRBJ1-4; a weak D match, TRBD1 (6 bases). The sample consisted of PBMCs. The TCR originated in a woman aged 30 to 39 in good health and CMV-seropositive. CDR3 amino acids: CASSFWGRGAEKLFF. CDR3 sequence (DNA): TGCGCCAGCAGTTTCTGGGGTCGGGGGGCTGAAAAACTGTTTTTT.